This T cell receptor (beta chain) was profiled in a study of shared clonotypes between healthy human individuals. The germline V and J ends were trimmed by 0 bases and 3 bases, with 15 bases remaining between them. Germline assignment: CDR1 SGHAT and CDR2 FQNNGV. The CDR3 has 16 amino acids. Study-wide points: Naive CD4 clonotype sharing across a few donors was 4% to 5%.

The DNA input per sorted-subset replicate PCR was roughly 180 ng, corresponding to some 27,000 T cell genomes. Original data processing: ImmunoSEQ gave junction-only sequences without quality scores, so filtering differed. Generated by immunoSEQ multiplex PCR, the TCRdb table keeps only in-frame clones and is missing some. D and trimming come from the DNA, and the V and J calls and clone size come from that table. The table shows around 2.3 million clones, with 90% to 97% occurring only once. Turning to this clone: Its antigen is unknown.

The J gene is TRBJ2-7, the V gene TRBV11-2, with D possibly being TRBD1 (7 bases). The sequence derives from a man between 18 and 35 years old in good health. The sample consisted of naive CD4+ T cells sorted from blood. Subset reported: CD45RA+ positively selected. This chain's CDR3 is CASSLERDSRFYEQYF. Here the CDR3 DNA reads TGTGCCAGCAGCTTAGAGCGGGACAGTCGTTTCTACGAGCAGTACTTC.